Below, one T cell receptor (beta chain) is given with its context. The antigen is not known. This entry belongs to a study of human T cells and chemical hapten exposure. At the level of the study: Sensitization involved placing 2% DPC onto a 2 cm by 2 cm region of upper inner arm skin.

The sample's time point: patch test 3, about 24 weeks after DPC sensitization. The treatment was: therapeutic diphenylcyclopropenone sensitization with weekly scalp DPC. Individual cDNA molecules (in the library) carried attached unique molecular identifiers. TCRdb re-analysed the RACE reads in MiXCR, keeping a single row per CDR3 protein. Among more than 45,000 distinct CDR3 sequences listed, 9.5% to 15% were seen once. Study conclusions and caveats: The study found that DPC sensitization did not change TCRs above 1 in 1000 frequency. Patch test score rose with PT1 expanded TCRs, significant at 8, 16, 32, not 4.

CDR1 KGHDR and CDR2 SFDVKD come from the germline V gene. V was clipped by 0 bases and J by 3 bases, with 11 bases between them. CDR3 length: 16 residues. The chain uses TRBV24-1 and TRBJ2-1, with D tentatively TRBD1 (6 bases). This sequence was found in a man aged 25 to 40 with alopecia areata. Some clones in this sample may be carry-over from other donors' samples. The starting material was whole blood, obtained in connection with sensitization to the hapten diphenylcyclopropenone (DPC). CDR3: CATSDLQQGIYNEQFF. CDR3 coding DNA: TGTGCCACCAGTGATTTGCAGCAGGGGATCTACAATGAGCAGTTCTTC.